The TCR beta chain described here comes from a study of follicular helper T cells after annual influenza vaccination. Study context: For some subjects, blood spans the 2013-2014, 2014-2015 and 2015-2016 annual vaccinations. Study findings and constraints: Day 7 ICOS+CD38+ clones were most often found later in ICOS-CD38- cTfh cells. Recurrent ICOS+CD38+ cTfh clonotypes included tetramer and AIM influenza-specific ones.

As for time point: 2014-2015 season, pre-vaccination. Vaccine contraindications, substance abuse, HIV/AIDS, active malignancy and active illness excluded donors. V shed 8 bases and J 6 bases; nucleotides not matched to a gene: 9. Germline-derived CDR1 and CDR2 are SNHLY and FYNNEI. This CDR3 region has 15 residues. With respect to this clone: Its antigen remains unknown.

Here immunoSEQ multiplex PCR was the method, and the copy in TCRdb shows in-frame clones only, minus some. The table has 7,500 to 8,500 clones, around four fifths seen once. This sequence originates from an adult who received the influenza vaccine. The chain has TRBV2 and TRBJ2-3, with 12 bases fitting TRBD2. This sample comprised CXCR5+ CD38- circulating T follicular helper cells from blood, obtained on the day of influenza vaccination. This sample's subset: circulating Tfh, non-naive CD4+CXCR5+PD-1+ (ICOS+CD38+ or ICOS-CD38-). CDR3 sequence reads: CASQPTSGGADTQYF. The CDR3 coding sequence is TGTGCCAGCCAACCGACTAGCGGGGGAGCGGATACGCAGTATTTT.